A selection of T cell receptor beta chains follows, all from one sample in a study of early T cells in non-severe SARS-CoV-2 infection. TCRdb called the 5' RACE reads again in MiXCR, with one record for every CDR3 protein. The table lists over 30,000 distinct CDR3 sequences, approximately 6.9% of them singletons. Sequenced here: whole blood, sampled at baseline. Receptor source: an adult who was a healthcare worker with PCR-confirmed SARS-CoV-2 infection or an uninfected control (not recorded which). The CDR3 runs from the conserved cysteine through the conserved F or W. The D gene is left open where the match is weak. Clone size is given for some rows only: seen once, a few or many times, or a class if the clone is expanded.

DNA: TGCAGTGCTACTGACAGGGGGCGATTGGATACTGAAGCTTTCTTT
CDR3: CSATDRGRLDTEAFF
D: TRBD1
size: many
V: TRBV20-1
J: TRBJ1-1

DNA: TGTGCCAGTAGTATGGCTAGCGGGGACTTCAATGAGCAGTTCTTC
CDR3: CASSMASGDFNEQFF
D: TRBD2
size: many
V: TRBV19
J: TRBJ2-1

DNA: TGTGCCAGCAGTTTGTGGACCAAAAACATTCAGTACTTC
CDR3: CASSLWTKNIQYF
D: -
size: -
V: TRBV28
J: TRBJ2-4

DNA: TGTGCCAGTATCAACAGGGGATTCGACTATGGCTACACCTTC
CDR3: CASINRGFDYGYTF
D: TRBD1
size: many
V: TRBV19
J: TRBJ1-2

DNA: TGCAGTGCTATTCAAACAGCGTCTGGAAACATTCAGTACTTC
CDR3: CSAIQTASGNIQYF
D: -
size: -
V: TRBV20-1
J: TRBJ2-4

DNA: TGCGCCAGCAGCCATAACAGGGTGACTAATGAAAAACTGTTTTTT
CDR3: CASSHNRVTNEKLFF
D: -
size: -
V: TRBV4-1
J: TRBJ1-4

DNA: TGTGCCAGCAGCCAAAGAGACACAGATACGCAGTATTTT
CDR3: CASSQRDTDTQYF
D: -
size: many
V: TRBV7-2
J: TRBJ2-3

DNA: TGCAGCGTCGTACAGGGGGCAGAGGGGGCCCAGCATTTT
CDR3: CSVVQGAEGAQHF
D: TRBD1
size: -
V: TRBV29-1
J: TRBJ1-5

DNA: TGTGCTAGTGGTTTGGGGCTAGCGGGAGCAGATACGCAGTATTTT
CDR3: CASGLGLAGADTQYF
D: TRBD2
size: many
V: TRBV12-5
J: TRBJ2-3

DNA: TGCGCCAGCAGCCAAGATGATCCCACAGATACGCAGTATTTT
CDR3: CASSQDDPTDTQYF
D: -
size: many
V: TRBV4-3
J: TRBJ2-3

DNA: TGTGCCAGCAGTACCATTTACGAGCAGTACTTC
CDR3: CASSTIYEQYF
D: -
size: -
V: TRBV28
J: TRBJ2-7

DNA: TGTGCCAGCAGCCCCAACCTAGGCGAGGTAGCCAAAAACATTCAGTACTTC
CDR3: CASSPNLGEVAKNIQYF
D: -
size: few
V: TRBV7-2
J: TRBJ2-4

DNA: TGTGCCAGCAGCTTAGCGTATGGTCGGGGGTTCCATAATTCACCCCTCCACTTT
CDR3: CASSLAYGRGFHNSPLHF
D: -
size: -
V: TRBV13
J: TRBJ1-6

DNA: TGTGCCAGCAGCCCAAGACAGAGCTCTGGAAACACCATATATTTT
CDR3: CASSPRQSSGNTIYF
D: -
size: -
V: TRBV9
J: TRBJ1-3

DNA: TGTGCCAGCCGAAGAGAGACCCAGTACTTC
CDR3: CASRRETQYF
D: -
size: few
V: TRBV2
J: TRBJ2-5

DNA: TGCAGTGCTGGCCAAGGACAGGGGACCATGAACACTGAAGCTTTCTTT
CDR3: CSAGQGQGTMNTEAFF
D: TRBD1
size: many
V: TRBV20-1
J: TRBJ1-1

DNA: TGTGCCAGCGGGGGACTAGCGGGAAAGAATGAGCAGTTCTTC
CDR3: CASGGLAGKNEQFF
D: TRBD2
size: -
V: TRBV27
J: TRBJ2-1

DNA: TGTGCCAGCAGCTTCGACAGGGCCGGCTACACCTTC
CDR3: CASSFDRAGYTF
D: TRBD1
size: few
V: TRBV7-8
J: TRBJ1-2

DNA: TGTGCCAGCAGCGTCATCCCGGGCGGGAGCTCCTACAATGAGCAGTTCTTC
CDR3: CASSVIPGGSSYNEQFF
D: TRBD2
size: few
V: TRBV5-5
J: TRBJ2-1

DNA: TGCAGCGTTAGCGGGAGTTTTTACGAGCAGTACTTC
CDR3: CSVSGSFYEQYF
D: TRBD2
size: few
V: TRBV29-1
J: TRBJ2-7

DNA: TGTGCCAGCTCACCAGGGGCAGGGCATCAGCCCCAGCATTTT
CDR3: CASSPGAGHQPQHF
D: -
size: -
V: TRBV18
J: TRBJ1-5

DNA: TGCGCCAGCAGCCAAGAAGGGTGGCAGGGCTCCTACGAGCAGTACTTC
CDR3: CASSQEGWQGSYEQYF
D: -
size: many
V: TRBV4-3
J: TRBJ2-7

DNA: TGTGCCAGCAGCCGGAGGGACAGCGAGAACACTGAAGCTTTCTTT
CDR3: CASSRRDSENTEAFF
D: TRBD1
size: many
V: TRBV11-3
J: TRBJ1-1

DNA: TGTGCCAGCAGCCCCTATACTAACTATGGCTACACCTTC
CDR3: CASSPYTNYGYTF
D: -
size: few
V: TRBV7-9
J: TRBJ1-2

DNA: TGTGCCAGCCGGAGCTCGACCGGGTTACACTTTGGCTACACCTTC
CDR3: CASRSSTGLHFGYTF
D: -
size: -
V: TRBV3-1
J: TRBJ1-2

DNA: TGCAGTGCCGGACTAGCGGGAGGAAGAACAGATACGCAGTATTTT
CDR3: CSAGLAGGRTDTQYF
D: TRBD2
size: many
V: TRBV20-1
J: TRBJ2-3

DNA: TGTGCCAGCAGTTACCCCTGGGTAGTAGCGCAGTACTTC
CDR3: CASSYPWVVAQYF
D: -
size: -
V: TRBV6-2/TRBV6-3
J: TRBJ2-7

DNA: TGTGCCAGCAGCCAATCCAGGGGCCCCTACGAGCAGTACTTC
CDR3: CASSQSRGPYEQYF
D: -
size: many
V: TRBV7-2
J: TRBJ2-7

DNA: TGTGCCAGCTCACCACCCTGGGGACGGATGAACACTGAAGCTTTCTTT
CDR3: CASSPPWGRMNTEAFF
D: -
size: -
V: TRBV18
J: TRBJ1-1

DNA: TGTGCCAGCGTGTTGGGACAGCGGTACAATGAGCAGTTCTTC
CDR3: CASVLGQRYNEQFF
D: TRBD1
size: many
V: TRBV12-3/TRBV12-4
J: TRBJ2-1

DNA: TGTGCCAGTACAGTATTACCGGGGACTAGTATATCCCCAGATACGCAGTATTTT
CDR3: CASTVLPGTSISPDTQYF
D: TRBD2
size: few
V: TRBV7-8
J: TRBJ2-3

DNA: TGTGCCAGCAGTGGGTGGGCTAACCCTGAGCAGTTCTTC
CDR3: CASSGWANPEQFF
D: -
size: -
V: TRBV6-1
J: TRBJ2-1

DNA: TGCAGTGCTCCCGACCTGCGGGAGGGTTCCTACAATGAGCAGTTCTTC
CDR3: CSAPDLREGSYNEQFF
D: TRBD2
size: few
V: TRBV20-1
J: TRBJ2-1

DNA: TGTGCCAGCAGCCAGGGGGGGACAGGGCGGACCGGGGAGCTGTTTTTT
CDR3: CASSQGGTGRTGELFF
D: TRBD1
size: many
V: TRBV7-3
J: TRBJ2-2

DNA: TGCAGTGCTGTGAGGACAGATACGCAGTATTTT
CDR3: CSAVRTDTQYF
D: -
size: few
V: TRBV20-1
J: TRBJ2-3

DNA: TGTGCCAGCAGCCCATTGGACAGGGCCGACTATGGCTACACCTTC
CDR3: CASSPLDRADYGYTF
D: TRBD1
size: few
V: TRBV3-1
J: TRBJ1-2

DNA: TGTGCCAGCAGCTTACGGAGGGGATACGAGCAGTACTTC
CDR3: CASSLRRGYEQYF
D: -
size: many
V: TRBV7-2
J: TRBJ2-7

DNA: TGTGCCAGCAGCTTTCAACCAGGGTTGTACGAGCAGTACTTC
CDR3: CASSFQPGLYEQYF
D: -
size: few
V: TRBV11-2
J: TRBJ2-7

DNA: TGTGCCTCCATGGGCGGGCTTTCCACAGATACGCAGTATTTT
CDR3: CASMGGLSTDTQYF
D: -
size: many
V: TRBV10-3
J: TRBJ2-3

DNA: TGCAGTGCTAAACAAGAGACCCAGTACTTC
CDR3: CSAKQETQYF
D: -
size: many
V: TRBV20-1
J: TRBJ2-5

DNA: TGTGCCAGCAGTCCCAGGGCCTCCTACGAGCAGTACTTC
CDR3: CASSPRASYEQYF
D: -
size: many
V: TRBV6-2/TRBV6-3
J: TRBJ2-7

DNA: TGTGCCAGCAGCCTCAAGGGTCCTATGGATTCACCCCTCCACTTT
CDR3: CASSLKGPMDSPLHF
D: -
size: -
V: TRBV5-4
J: TRBJ1-6

DNA: TGCAGTGCCAACCCGGGGGGGGAAACTGAAGCTTTCTTT
CDR3: CSANPGGETEAFF
D: -
size: many
V: TRBV20-1
J: TRBJ1-1

DNA: TGTGCCAGCAGCCACGACCCCATGACAGCCTATTCAAATTCACCCCTCCACTTT
CDR3: CASSHDPMTAYSNSPLHF
D: -
size: -
V: TRBV28
J: TRBJ1-6

DNA: TGTGCCATCAGTGAGGTCCCTAGCGTCTACAATGAGCAGTTCTTC
CDR3: CAISEVPSVYNEQFF
D: -
size: -
V: TRBV10-3
J: TRBJ2-1

DNA: TGTGCCAGCAGGACGGTGGGAGATACGCAGTATTTT
CDR3: CASRTVGDTQYF
D: -
size: -
V: TRBV12-3/TRBV12-4
J: TRBJ2-3

DNA: TGTGCCAGCAGCTTGGGGACAGCGGGAACGGAAGCTTTCTTT
CDR3: CASSLGTAGTEAFF
D: -
size: many
V: TRBV5-5
J: TRBJ1-1

DNA: TGTGCCAGCAGCCCGAACAGGTTATCCTTGAACTATGGCTACACCTTC
CDR3: CASSPNRLSLNYGYTF
D: -
size: many
V: TRBV5-6
J: TRBJ1-2

DNA: TGTGCCACCAGTGATGCTGGGACAGGGGATCAAGAGACCCAGTACTTC
CDR3: CATSDAGTGDQETQYF
D: TRBD1
size: many
V: TRBV24-1
J: TRBJ2-5